A single sample is the source of the 3 T cell receptor beta chains below, sequenced in a study of T cells in Graves' hyperthyroidism and ophthalmopathy. RNA transcripts were the template for amplifying TCR beta CDR3 regions. The HTBI primer set was used in a first-round RT-PCR of the TCR CDR3. TCRdb independently ran MiXCR on the multiplex PCR reads; one entry per CDR3 protein. This sample carries about 200,000 distinct CDR3 sequences, around 17% of them seen once, and the ten largest clones take about two fifths. Sequencing was carried out using blood. Source of these receptors: a man aged 35 to 55 with Graves' hyperthyroidism.

At least ten counts were recorded for this clonotype. The chain joins TRBV5-4 to TRBJ2-3; D might be TRBD2 (6 bases). V was clipped by 0 bases and J by 0 bases, with 11 bases between them. In germline, CDR1 is SGHNT, CDR2 YYREEE (reference sequence). The CDR3 runs 16 residues. The chain's CDR3 is CASSLVAGTSTDTQYF. CDR3 DNA: TGTGCCAGCAGCTTGGTGGCAGGGACTAGCACAGATACGCAGTATTTT.

The chain carries TRBV29-1 and TRBJ2-7; D is unclear. Germline V gene data show CDR1 as SQVTM and CDR2 as ANQGSEA. The CDR3 has 12 amino acids. Trimming pared 5 bases from V and 1 base from J, leaving 9 bases between. This CDR3 reads CSVQELSYEQYF. CDR3 DNA: TGCAGCGTTCAGGAGTTGTCCTACGAGCAGTACTTC.

This clonotype occurred many times. The chain combines TRBV12-3 or TRBV12-4 with TRBJ1-1; D gene unclear. The CDR3 loop spans 13 amino acids. V lost 2 bases to trimming and J lost 4 bases, with 8 bases between them. The CDR3, as DNA: TGTGCCAGCAGTTTACAAAGAGGCACTGAAGCTTTCTTT. Amino acid sequence: CASSLQRGTEAFF.